Each of the 9 T cell receptor beta chains below was sequenced from the same sample in a study of vaccination effects on CD4 cells after COVID-19. Antigen-specific CD4+ T cells expanded by the ViraFEST assay with viral peptide pools were then sequenced. Upon completion of about 10 days in culture, CD4+ T cells were isolated. Their SARS-CoV-2 infection, verified by PCR, occurred between March and December 2020. Every participant took two doses of the BNT162b2 or mRNA-1273 vaccine. These receptors' antigens are unknown. The table came from immunoSEQ multiplex PCR; TCRdb's copy has only in-frame clones and leaves some out. The table has over 15,000 clones, under 85% seen once. The material was CD4+ T cells from PBMCs cultured with SARS-CoV-2 spike peptides, obtained after COVID-19 vaccination. These receptors all come from a human donor who had a prior SARS-CoV-2 infection.

The chain combines TRBV5-1 with TRBJ2-7; TRBD1 or TRBD2 may be the D gene (5 bases each). V dropped 0 bases and J dropped 6 bases, with 16 bases sitting between them. Germline CDR1 reads SGHRS; CDR2 reads YFSETQ. The CDR3 sequence is 15 residues long. The DNA of the CDR3 is TGCGCCAGCAGCTTGGATCCAGGGACGGTGGCCGAGCAGTACTTC. Amino acids: CASSLDPGTVAEQYF.

This chain links TRBV6-5 with TRBJ1-4, with D hard to call. This CDR3 contains 13 residues. Trimming removed 7 bases from V and 4 bases from J, with 10 bases in between. Germline loops: CDR1 MNHEY, CDR2 SVGAGI. CDR3 region: CASNRQVNEKLFF. For the CDR3, the DNA is TGTGCCAGCAATCGTCAGGTTAATGAAAAACTGTTTTTT.

The chain recombines TRBV10-3 with TRBJ2-1, with D hard to call. V lost 2 bases to trimming and J lost 0 bases, with 8 bases between them. This CDR3 region has 15 residues. The germline V gene has CDR1 ENHRY and CDR2 SYGVKD. Here the CDR3 reads CAISERANSYNEQFF. The CDR3 region has the DNA TGTGCCATCAGTGAGAGGGCGAACTCCTACAATGAGCAGTTCTTC.

The V and J genes are TRBV5-1 and TRBJ2-5, with 7 nucleotides matching TRBD2. CDR3 length: 15 residues. Trimming removed 0 bases from V and 4 bases from J; junction bases left unmatched: 6. CDR1 and CDR2 from the germline V gene are SGHRS and YFSETQ. The CDR3 nucleotides are TGCGCCAGCAGCTTGGTGGCGGGGGTAGGAGAGACCCAGTACTTC. Encoded protein: CASSLVAGVGETQYF. The variable domain in full, with the rest retrieved from reference TRBV5-1 and TRBJ2-5, is KAGVTQTPRYLIKTRGQQVTLSCSPISGHRSVSWYQQTPGQGLQFLFEYFSETQRNKGNFPGRFSGRQFSNSRSEMNVSTLELGDSALYLCASSLVAGVGETQYFGPGTRLLVL.

This clone was counted once. The rearrangement joins TRBV2 to TRBJ1-5, with D unclear. The CDR3 has 14 amino acids. Trimming left V 7 bases short and J 2 bases short, with 12 bases between. Germline loops: CDR1 SNHLY, CDR2 FYNNEI. CDR3 nucleotides: TGTGCCAGCAAAGAGTTTAGGGGCAATCAGCCCCAGCATTTT. It codes for CASKEFRGNQPQHF. The variable domain in full, completed from reference TRBV2 and TRBJ1-5, reads EPEVTQTPSHQVTQMGQEVILRCVPISNHLYFYWYRQILGQKVEFLVSFYNNEISEKSEIFDDQFSVERPDGSNFTLKIRSTKLEDSAMYFCASKEFRGNQPQHFGDGTRLSIL.

The chain employs TRBV5-1 and TRBJ2-4, with a tentative D call TRBD1 (6 bases). The CDR3 is made up of 17 amino acids. Germline CDR1 reads SGHRS; CDR2 reads YFSETQ. Between the trimmed V and J ends, which lost 4 bases and 5 bases, there was a span of 22 bases. This chain's CDR3 is CASSDRQDSSTQNIQYF. DNA of the CDR3: TGCGCCAGCAGCGATAGACAGGACAGCTCAACTCAAAACATTCAGTACTTC.

This chain connects TRBV3-1 (or the pseudogene TRBV3-2) to TRBJ2-5, with 7 bases fitting TRBD1. This CDR3 comprises 16 residues. The germline gives CDR1 LGHDT, CDR2 YNNKEL (reference sequence). Germline trimming cut 3 bases from V and 5 bases from J; bases unmatched to any gene: 12. In nucleotides, the CDR3 is TGTGCCAGCAGCCACCTTAGACTGACAGGGTCGGAGACCCAGTACTTC. Translated, it gives CASSHLRLTGSETQYF.

The chain uses TRBV18 and TRBJ1-3, with TRBD1 matching 10 bases. V gave up 2 bases and J gave up 2 bases; unmatched junction bases: 3. CDR1 and CDR2 from the germline V gene are KGHSH and LQKENI. This CDR3 contains 16 residues. Here the CDR3 DNA reads TGTGCCAGCTCACCAAGTGGGACAGGGGCTGGAAACACCATATATTTT. Protein product: CASSPSGTGAGNTIYF.

V gene TRBV5-6 combines with J gene TRBJ2-7, with D perhaps being TRBD1 or TRBD2 (7 bases each). The V and J ends lost 3 bases and 2 bases respectively, with 24 bases between them. Per germline, CDR1 SGHDT and CDR2 YYEEEE. The CDR3 loop spans 18 amino acids. The CDR3 sequence is CASSSIQGRETGTYEQYF. Written as DNA, the CDR3 is TGTGCCAGCAGCTCGATACAGGGGAGGGAAACGGGGACCTACGAGCAGTACTTC.